This entry lists 11 T cell receptor beta chains sequenced from one sample in a study of radiotherapy plus CTLA-4 blockade in lung cancer. Clones were read by immunoSEQ multiplex PCR, and TCRdb kept only the in-frame ones, dropping some. The sample lists about 97,000 clones, roughly 79% occurring once. The sample was peripheral blood, taken from a patient treated with radiotherapy plus ipilimumab. The receptors come from a human donor with non-small cell lung cancer who had a partial response to radiotherapy plus ipilimumab. Some clones in this sample may be carry-over from other donors' samples.

This chain uses TRBV11-3 with TRBJ2-5, with 11 nucleotides matching TRBD2. Per the germline V gene, CDR1 is SGHNT and CDR2 is YENEEA. J lost 5 bases, V lost 5 bases, and 4 bases had no gene match. CDR3 size: 14 residues. Written as DNA, the CDR3 is TGTGCCAGCAGCAAACTAGCGGGGGTGGAGACCCAGTACTTC. Its translation: CASSKLAGVETQYF.

This chain links TRBV29-1 with TRBJ2-1; TRBD2 aligns across 13 bases. Trimming took 4 bases from V and 6 from J; bases not matched to a gene: 0. This CDR3 is 13 amino acids long. Germline values: CDR1 SQVTM, CDR2 ANQGSEA. CDR3 DNA: TGCAGCGTTGGGACTAGCGGGAGCAATGAGCAGTTCTTC. As protein: CSVGTSGSNEQFF.

The CDR3 coding sequence is TGTGCCAGCAGTGATAGCGGGAGACGGTTGGATGAGCAGTTCTTC. Amino acid sequence: CASSDSGRRLDEQFF. The V call is TRBV27, the J call TRBJ2-1; 9 nucleotides line up with TRBD2. Germline CDR1 and CDR2: MNHEY and SMNVEV (reference sequence). This CDR3 comprises 15 residues. V trimming: 5 bases; J trimming: 8 bases; junction bases outside the gene matches: 10.

This clone was seen just once. The genes are TRBV11-2 and TRBJ2-7; 9 nucleotides match TRBD1. The germline CDR1 and CDR2 sequences are SGHAT and FQNNGV. V was pared by 5 bases and J by 4 bases, with 12 bases of the junction left unmatched. The CDR3 runs to 16 residues. Here the CDR3 reads CASSQASGTGTYEQYF. In nucleotides, the CDR3 is TGTGCCAGCAGCCAAGCGAGCGGGACAGGGACGTACGAGCAGTACTTC.

CDR3 nucleotides: TGTGCCAGCAGCGGGCGCGAGGGCGCGAACACCGGGGAGCTGTTTTTT. Amino acids: CASSGREGANTGELFF. The rearrangement links TRBV11-3 to TRBJ2-2, with D perhaps TRBD2 (5 bases). The germline V gene encodes CDR1 SGHNT and CDR2 YENEEA. The ends were cut back, 5 bases at V and 0 bases at J, with 13 bases in the middle. The CDR3 is 16 amino acids.

CDR3 protein: CASSLIGVKTEAFF. The CDR3 DNA sequence: TGTGCCAGCAGCCTTATCGGGGTCAAGACTGAAGCTTTCTTT. This chain connects TRBV28 to TRBJ1-1; no reliable D call. Germline V gene data show CDR1 as MDHEN and CDR2 as SYDVKM. The CDR3 runs to 14 residues. V gave up 6 bases and J gave up 5 bases, with 16 bases separating them.

In DNA, the CDR3 is TGTGCCAGCAGTGAAGGGACTAGCGGGAGGAACATTCAGTACTTC. Translating gives CASSEGTSGRNIQYF. The rearrangement joins TRBV6-1 to TRBJ2-4; 14 positions match TRBD2. Germline CDR1 reads MNHNS; CDR2 reads SASEGT. V lost 1 base and J lost 7; bases outside the gene matches: 0. The CDR3 is 15 amino acids.

CDR3 nucleotide sequence: TGTGCCAGCAGCCCAAAACCCAAAGCGGGGGGCCCCACAGATACGCAGTATTTT. Residues: CASSPKPKAGGPTDTQYF. The genes are TRBV5-4 and TRBJ2-3; 9 bases fit TRBD2. The CDR3 is 18 amino acids. CDR1 SGHNT and CDR2 YYREEE come from the germline V gene (reference sequence). Germline trimming cut 4 bases from V and 2 bases from J; bases unmatched to any gene: 14.

The DNA for the CDR3 is TGTGCCAGCAGCTTAGGGACAGCCGTTAACTATGGCTACACCTTC. Its protein product is CASSLGTAVNYGYTF. This chain connects TRBV11-2 to TRBJ1-2; perhaps TRBD1 as D (6 bases). The CDR3 totals 15 residues. Deletions cut 1 base from V and 1 base from J, with 10 bases between. The germline V gene encodes CDR1 SGHAT and CDR2 FQNNGV.

The chain carries TRBV18 and TRBJ1-3; D unresolved. Per the germline V gene, CDR1 is KGHSH and CDR2 is LQKENI. V was cut by 2 bases and J by 7 bases, with 6 bases left in between. The CDR3 runs to 12 residues. Here the CDR3 DNA reads TGTGCCAGCTCACCAGATGGCAACACCATATATTTT. This gives the protein CASSPDGNTIYF.

The genes are TRBV7-9 and TRBJ1-1; 8 bases agree with TRBD1. V was clipped by 6 bases and J by 2 bases; unmatched bases: 5. The V gene's germline CDR1 is SEHNR and CDR2 FQNEAQ (reference sequence). This CDR3 is built from 14 residues. DNA for the CDR3: TGTGCCAGCAGTCTACAGGGGGGTAACACTGAAGCTTTCTTT. Translating gives CASSLQGGNTEAFF.